This paragraph covers one T cell receptor beta chain sequence. Its antigen has not been determined. Base qualities were left out, and no much larger clone turns up one base away. These data belong to a study of cytomegalovirus exposure and HLA in healthy donors (dated by TCRdb to the late 2010s). Broadly, across the study: An earlier analysis of several hundred of the donors reported about 260 Gb of sequence data and around 100 million unique TCR beta sequences obtained from about 179 million T cells. An early release that covered several hundred HLA-typed donors contained around 300 gigabases of sequencing data and approximately 85 million unique TCR sequences. Of the roughly 400 genotyped donors, about 80% fell in the genetic ancestry cluster associated with self-reported Caucasian donors. The study aimed to test whether signatures of past pathogen exposure could be identified by cataloging public T cell receptors. The study used immunosequencing to profile the T cell repertoires of hundreds of subjects and linked those repertoires to cytomegalovirus serostatus. A separate validation cohort of approximately 130 different subjects was used in addition to the 666-subject first cohort. To predict cytomegalovirus infection status, the study brought together high-throughput TCR immunosequencing, statistical association of individual TCRs with disease status, and machine learning. A later analysis re-examined previously published TCR beta repertoires from about 670 donors and added high-resolution HLA genotyping to investigate patterns of TCR occurrence. In the later analysis, no new phenotypic data were used to find candidate immune exposures; instead, reliance was placed on TCR beta sequences and their occurrence across donors. In an earlier analysis of 500 to 650 of the donors, high-throughput TCR beta sequencing was used to judge whether each TCR beta V gene segment behaved as functional or pseudogenic. Donor age, sex, ethnicity and CMV serostatus were compiled alongside the repertoire data. Genome-wide SNP genotypes for about 65% of the roughly 700 donors were used in a later genetic analysis, which treated that subset as a discovery cohort. All discovery cohort repertoires had been generated on a single sequencing platform. HLA typing covered class I and class II loci at four-digit resolution. The number of donors typed differed by locus, with about 629-630 for A, B, C, DRB1 and DQB1, around 500 for DQA1, under 610 for DPA1, and some 440 for DPB1. Roughly five DR-DQ haplotypes were handled as single units for association and clustering because linkage in the cohort was strong. Across roughly 420 genotyped donors of the cohort, an average of roughly 250,000 unique TCR beta nucleotide sequences per donor were sequenced, and roughly 18% of those sequences were non-productive.

The cohort was made up of 666 healthy bone marrow donors. All cohort members were sampled while nominally healthy, although unrecorded immune exposures were likely present. The donor tested CMV seronegative, placing the donor among the 352 seronegative members of the cohort. A peripheral blood sample was collected from each donor, and TCR beta sequencing was performed on peripheral blood mononuclear cells. Genomic DNA extraction from the blood cell samples was performed with the Qiagen DNeasy Blood Extraction Kit. The CDR3 goes from the cysteine to the phenylalanine over 15 residues. The DNA shown is the 45-base CDR3, in frame from base 1. From the germline V gene, CDR1 is MDHEN and CDR2 is SYDVKM. V loses 6 bases at its end and J loses 0 bases; junction bases beyond the gene matches: 8. What the research found in general, with its limitations: While some public TCRs were present in many individuals, most TCR sequences turned up only very rarely across donors. A cluster of highly shared sequence variants was judged likely to be a technical artifact of the sequencing pipeline. A few of the identified cytomegalovirus-associated TCR beta chains were confirmed in vitro to be specific for cytomegalovirus antigens. Roughly uniform sequencing depth across donors was assumed in presence/absence analyses, although this assumption may not hold. Several of the top co-occurrence clusters appeared to be linked to parvovirus B19, influenza, CMV and Epstein-Barr virus, according to a later analysis. Linkage disequilibrium might explain the correlated functional status among segregating V segments, but an unknown experimental factor could not be excluded. Because counts were too low, about 15 rarely observed V segments, including chromosome 9 orphons, were left out of the earlier analysis of a few hundred of the donors. When HLA alleles, especially DR and DQ, strongly co-occurred, attributing TCR associations to individual alleles was difficult. In an earlier analysis of 587 of the donors, most TCR beta V segments appeared in productive rearrangements about 90% or about 30% of the time, broadly matching IMGT annotations. A later analysis found that HLA-associated TCR beta chains were more clonally expanded and had lower generation probabilities than equally common non-associated chains. A further reported finding was that TCR beta sequences accurately predicted the HLA-A and HLA-B alleles for most subjects in the first cohort. Because HLA typing was unavailable for some donors at each locus, only the typed subset was used in association tests. CMV serostatus was the only immune exposure information available for the cohort. The authors suggested that the approach could potentially be extended to other disease states and immunological phenotypes. The classifier was reported to diagnose cytomegalovirus status with high specificity and sensitivity in both the original cohort and the validation cohort. A later analysis associated about 17,000 TCR beta sequences with specific HLA alleles at a false discovery rate of 0.05. This cohort had only TCR beta chains sequenced, and the lack of alpha or paired-chain data limited which features could be detected. The study gave a list of about 170 TCR beta chains associated with cytomegalovirus. An association between a missense DCLRE1C variant and V-gene and J-gene trimming of TCR beta chains was found in a later genetic analysis and replicated in an independent cohort. Most CMV-associated TCR beta chains appeared to be HLA-restricted in a later analysis, and the HLA associations seemed to be driven largely by CMV exposure. A later analysis found that TCR association rates varied across HLA loci, with DRB1 alleles showing the most associated TCRs and HLA-C alleles the fewest. Because the 87-base-pair reads could not distinguish some IMGT-functional V segments, including TRBV6-2 and TRBV6-3, those segments were excluded. According to a later genetic analysis, donors in an Asian-associated ancestry cluster had fewer N-insertions in productive TCRs than the approximately 670-donor mean.

Libraries were constructed by the immunoSEQ multiplex PCR assay. For the multiplex PCR, a mixture combining 60 forward primers for TCR Vbeta segments and 13 reverse primers for TCR Jbeta segments was used. The CDR3 region of rearranged TCR beta genes was amplified from genomic DNA with a multiplex PCR assay. On the Illumina HiSeq System, the amplified TCR beta libraries were sequenced as 87-base-pair reads. In the paper's pipeline: In a later analysis, 77 million or so unique TCR beta chains were counted across the approximately 670 repertoires, and roughly 11 million of these chains were shared by at least two donors. A nearest-neighbor algorithm error-corrected the raw reads and collapsed the reads into unique sequences, merging closely related sequences to remove PCR and sequencing errors. To assign V, D and J gene segments, CDR3 sequences were aligned to IMGT reference sequences. For a sequence to be retained, a match of at least six nucleotides to both a V gene segment and a J gene segment was required. A rearrangement counted as productive if the CDR3 had no stop codons and remained in frame with V and J, and every other rearrangement counted as non-productive. Following IMGT convention, CDR3 was defined as the stretch from the second conserved V-encoded cysteine to the conserved J-encoded phenylalanine. Sequences without an unambiguous match to a single V gene segment were excluded from the earlier analysis of 500 to 700 of the donors. An earlier analysis of a few hundred of the donors classified V segments as functional when productive rearrangements were above 56.7% and as segregating when the standard deviation between donors was above 5%. A statistical classification framework was built to diagnose cytomegalovirus status from the catalog of TCR beta chain sequences. In a later analysis, TCR nucleotide sequences were compared against IMGT/GENE-DB human TR gene sequences so that V and J genes could be assigned. Using the TCRdist pipeline, a later analysis assigned CDR3 sequences along with most-parsimonious VDJ recombination scenarios. In a later analysis, every TCR beta chain was defined by the combination of its CDR3 amino acid sequence and its V-gene family, and reads without a unique V-gene family were dropped. As a way to deal with suspected cross-contamination and a sequencing artifact, a later analysis dropped approximately 590 nucleotide sequences that were highly shared and had low generation probability. In a later analysis, a clonal expansion index was calculated for each public chain from normalized within-repertoire ranks of inferred template counts. In a later analysis, generation probabilities were computed with a VDJ recombination model fitted to out-of-frame rearrangements, and the resulting probabilities were checked against IGoR. A later analysis scored TCR-TCR, TCR-HLA and TCR-CMV co-occurrence with hypergeometric tests, applying a repertoire-size bias correction to TCR pairs. False discovery rates were estimated in a later analysis by permuting HLA or CMV assignments 20 times. In a later analysis, co-occurring TCRs were grouped with DBSCAN, and TCRdist sequence similarity was added when clustering was performed within HLA-allele-positive subsets. Co-occurrence clustering excluded repertoires with fewer than 30,000 or more than 120,000 public chains, plus five with anomalous nucleotide sharing. Entries here come from immuneACCESS through TCRdb and include only in-frame sequences with V and J called. Some clones fail to appear in such tables; in the studies checked, an unresolved V gene covers under half of the shortfall, and the cause of the remainder is unknown. That table is the source of V, J and clone size, and D and trimming were worked out from the DNA. For this sample the table gives about 190,000 clones, of which roughly four fifths were detected only once. Clones ranked in the top ten supply 1.6% of the sample.

The chain is made from TRBV28 and TRBJ2-7; 7 middle bases align to TRBD2. Sequenced: PBMCs. The receptor comes from a man between 50 and 59 years old in good health and CMV-seronegative. The DNA is as follows: TGTGCCAGCAGCCCACTAGCGCCAGACTCCTACGAGCAGTACTTC. This yields the protein CASSPLAPDSYEQYF.